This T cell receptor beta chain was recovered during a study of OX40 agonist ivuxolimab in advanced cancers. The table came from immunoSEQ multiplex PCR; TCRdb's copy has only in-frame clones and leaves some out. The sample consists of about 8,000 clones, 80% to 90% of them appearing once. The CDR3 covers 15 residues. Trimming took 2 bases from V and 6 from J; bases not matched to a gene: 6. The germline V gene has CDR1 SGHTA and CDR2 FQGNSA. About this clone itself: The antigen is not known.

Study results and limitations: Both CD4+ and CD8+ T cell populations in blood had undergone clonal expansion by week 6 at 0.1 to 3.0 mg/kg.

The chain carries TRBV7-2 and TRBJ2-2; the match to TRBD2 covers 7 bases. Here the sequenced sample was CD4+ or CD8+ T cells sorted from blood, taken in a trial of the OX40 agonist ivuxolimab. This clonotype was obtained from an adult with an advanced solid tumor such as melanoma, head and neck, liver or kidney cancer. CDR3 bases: TGTGCCAGCAGCTTACGTGGGACTACCGCCGGGGAGCTGTTTTTT. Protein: CASSLRGTTAGELFF.